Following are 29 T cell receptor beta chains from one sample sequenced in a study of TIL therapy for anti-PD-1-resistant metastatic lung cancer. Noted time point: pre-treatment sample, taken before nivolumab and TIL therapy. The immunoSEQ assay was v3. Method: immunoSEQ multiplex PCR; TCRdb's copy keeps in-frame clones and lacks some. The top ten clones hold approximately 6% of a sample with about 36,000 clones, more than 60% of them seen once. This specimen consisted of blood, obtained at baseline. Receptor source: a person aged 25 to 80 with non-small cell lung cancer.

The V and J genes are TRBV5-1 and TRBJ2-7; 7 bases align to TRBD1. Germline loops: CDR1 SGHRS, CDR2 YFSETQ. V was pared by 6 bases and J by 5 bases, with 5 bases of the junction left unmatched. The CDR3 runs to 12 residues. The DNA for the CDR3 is TGCGCCAGCACCTCGACAGGGAACGAGCAGTACTTC. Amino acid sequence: CASTSTGNEQYF.

For the CDR3, the DNA is TGCGCCAGCAGCCAAGTAAGACCGGGACGGGACTCTGGAAACACCATATATTTT. Protein sequence: CASSQVRPGRDSGNTIYF. V gene TRBV4-1 combines with J gene TRBJ1-3, with TRBD1 as a possible D gene (5 bases). The V gene lost 1 base and the J gene lost 0 bases, with 16 bases spanning the gap. This CDR3 comprises 18 residues. CDR1 is MGHRA and CDR2 is YSYEKL in the germline V gene.

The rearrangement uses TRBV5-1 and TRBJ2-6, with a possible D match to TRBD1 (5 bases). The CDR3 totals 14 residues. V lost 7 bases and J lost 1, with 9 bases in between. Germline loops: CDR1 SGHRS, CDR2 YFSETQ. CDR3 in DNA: TGCGCCAGCCAGGCAGGGTCTGGGGCCAACGTCCTGACTTTC. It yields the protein CASQAGSGANVLTF. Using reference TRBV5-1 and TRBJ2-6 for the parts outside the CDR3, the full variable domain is KAGVTQTPRYLIKTRGQQVTLSCSPISGHRSVSWYQQTPGQGLQFLFEYFSETQRNKGNFPGRFSGRQFSNSRSEMNVSTLELGDSALYLCASQAGSGANVLTFGAGSRLTVL.

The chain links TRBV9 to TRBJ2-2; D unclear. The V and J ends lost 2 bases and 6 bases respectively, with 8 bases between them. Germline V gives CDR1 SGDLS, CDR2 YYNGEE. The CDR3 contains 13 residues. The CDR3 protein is CASSVRLAGELFF. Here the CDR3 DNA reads TGTGCCAGCAGCGTCCGGCTAGCCGGGGAGCTGTTTTTT. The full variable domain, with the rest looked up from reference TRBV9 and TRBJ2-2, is DSGVTQTPKHLITATGQRVTLRCSPRSGDLSVYWYQQSLDQGLQFLIQYYNGEERAKGNILERFSAQQFPDLHSELNLSSLELGDSALYFCASSVRLAGELFFGEGSRLTVL.

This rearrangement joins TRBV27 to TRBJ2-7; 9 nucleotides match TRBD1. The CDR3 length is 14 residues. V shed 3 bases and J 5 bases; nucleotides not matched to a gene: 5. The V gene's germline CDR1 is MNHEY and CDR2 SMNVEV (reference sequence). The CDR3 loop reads CASSFTGGGDEQYF. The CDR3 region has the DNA TGTGCCAGCAGTTTCACAGGGGGCGGCGACGAGCAGTACTTC.

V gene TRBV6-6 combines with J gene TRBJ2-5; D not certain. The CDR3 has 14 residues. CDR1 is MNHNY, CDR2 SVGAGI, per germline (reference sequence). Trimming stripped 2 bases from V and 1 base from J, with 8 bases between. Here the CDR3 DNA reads TGTGCCAGCAGTTACAGTGGCAGCCAAGAGACCCAGTACTTC. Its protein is CASSYSGSQETQYF.

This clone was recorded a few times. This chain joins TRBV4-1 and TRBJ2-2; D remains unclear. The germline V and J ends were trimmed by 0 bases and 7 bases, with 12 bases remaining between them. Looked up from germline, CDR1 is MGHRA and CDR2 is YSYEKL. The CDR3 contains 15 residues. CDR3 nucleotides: TGCGCCAGCAGCCAAGACTTGACGAGTCACGGGGAGCTGTTTTTT. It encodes CASSQDLTSHGELFF.

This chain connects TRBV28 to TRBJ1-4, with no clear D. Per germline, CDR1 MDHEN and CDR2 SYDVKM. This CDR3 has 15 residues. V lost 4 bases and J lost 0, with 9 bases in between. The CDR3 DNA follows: TGTGCCAGCAGTTCCCGGGCCTCAACTAATGAAAAACTGTTTTTT. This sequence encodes CASSSRASTNEKLFF.

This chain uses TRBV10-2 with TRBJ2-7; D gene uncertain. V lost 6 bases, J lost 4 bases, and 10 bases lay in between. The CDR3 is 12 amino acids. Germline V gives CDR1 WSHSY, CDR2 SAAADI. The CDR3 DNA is TGCGCCAGCAGCCTAGTGGTATACGAGCAGTACTTC. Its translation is CASSLVVYEQYF.

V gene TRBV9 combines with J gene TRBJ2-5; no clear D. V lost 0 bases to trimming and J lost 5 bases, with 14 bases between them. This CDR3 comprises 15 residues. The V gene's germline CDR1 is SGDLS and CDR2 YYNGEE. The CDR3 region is CASSVASGLGETQYF. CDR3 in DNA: TGTGCCAGCAGCGTAGCTTCCGGGCTGGGTGAGACCCAGTACTTC.

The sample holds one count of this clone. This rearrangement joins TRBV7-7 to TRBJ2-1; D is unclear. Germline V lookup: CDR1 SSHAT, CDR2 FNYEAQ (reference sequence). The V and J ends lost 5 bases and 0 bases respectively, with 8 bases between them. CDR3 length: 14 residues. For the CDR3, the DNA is TGTGCCAGCAGCCAGTACGGCTCCTACAATGAGCAGTTCTTC. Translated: CASSQYGSYNEQFF. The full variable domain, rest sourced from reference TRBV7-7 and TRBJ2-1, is GAGVSQSPRYKVTKRGQDVTLRCDPISSHATLYWYQQALGQGPEFLTYFNYEAQPDKSGLPSDRFSAERPEGSISTLTIQRTEQRDSAMYRCASSQYGSYNEQFFGPGTRLTVL.

CDR3 sequence (DNA): TGTGCCAGTAGCCGCGGGCGGGGGATAGAGACCCAGTACTTC. Protein sequence: CASSRGRGIETQYF. The rearrangement links TRBV19 to TRBJ2-5; 7 bases are shared with TRBD2. V lost 6 bases to trimming and J lost 4 bases; unmatched junction nucleotides: 8. The CDR3 has 14 residues. In germline, CDR1 is LNHDA, CDR2 SQIVND (reference sequence).

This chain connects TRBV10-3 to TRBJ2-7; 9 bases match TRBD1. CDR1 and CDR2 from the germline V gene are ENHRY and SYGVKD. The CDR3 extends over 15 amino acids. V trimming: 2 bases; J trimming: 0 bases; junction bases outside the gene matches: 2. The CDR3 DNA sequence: TGTGCCATCAGTGAGGAGGACAGGGGCTCCTACGAGCAGTACTTC. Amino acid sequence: CAISEEDRGSYEQYF.

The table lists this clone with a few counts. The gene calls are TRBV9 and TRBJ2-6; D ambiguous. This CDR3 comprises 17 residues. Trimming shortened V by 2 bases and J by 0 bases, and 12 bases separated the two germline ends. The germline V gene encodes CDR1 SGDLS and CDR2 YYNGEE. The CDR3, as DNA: TGTGCCAGCAGCGTCGCAGGTCAAAACTCTGGGGCCAACGTCCTGACTTTC. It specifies CASSVAGQNSGANVLTF.

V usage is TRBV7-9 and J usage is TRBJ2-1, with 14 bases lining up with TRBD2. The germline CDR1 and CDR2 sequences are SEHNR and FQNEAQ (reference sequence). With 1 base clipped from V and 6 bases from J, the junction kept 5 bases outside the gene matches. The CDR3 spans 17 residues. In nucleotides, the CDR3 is TGTGCCAGCAGCTTAGGTCAGGGACTAGCGGGAGCCAATGAGCAGTTCTTC. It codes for CASSLGQGLAGANEQFF.

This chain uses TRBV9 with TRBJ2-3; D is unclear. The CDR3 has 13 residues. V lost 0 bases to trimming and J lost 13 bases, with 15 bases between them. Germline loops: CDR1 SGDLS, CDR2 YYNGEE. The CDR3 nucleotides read TGTGCCAGCAGCGTAGGGACCGCAGATAGGGAGTATTTT. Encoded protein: CASSVGTADREYF.

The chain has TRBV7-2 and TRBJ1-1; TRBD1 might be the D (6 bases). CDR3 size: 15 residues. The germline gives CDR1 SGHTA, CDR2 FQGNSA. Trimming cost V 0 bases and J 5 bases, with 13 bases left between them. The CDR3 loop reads CASSLAPGAVTEAFF. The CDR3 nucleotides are TGTGCCAGCAGCTTAGCGCCGGGGGCTGTGACTGAAGCTTTCTTT.

The CDR3 DNA sequence: TGTGCCAGCAGTGAAACAGGGGGAGGCACAGATACGCAGTATTTT. This encodes CASSETGGGTDTQYF. V is TRBV6-4 and J is TRBJ2-3; 8 bases map to TRBD1. CDR3 length equals 15 residues. V shed 3 bases and J 1 base; nucleotides not matched to a gene: 3. CDR1 MRHNA and CDR2 SNTAGT come from the germline V gene.

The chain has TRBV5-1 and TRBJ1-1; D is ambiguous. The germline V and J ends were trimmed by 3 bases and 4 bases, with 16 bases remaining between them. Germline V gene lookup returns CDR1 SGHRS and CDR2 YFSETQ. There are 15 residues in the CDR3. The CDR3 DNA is TGCGCCAGCAGCTCCCTAGACCCGAGGAGCACTGAAGCTTTCTTT. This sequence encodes CASSSLDPRSTEAFF.

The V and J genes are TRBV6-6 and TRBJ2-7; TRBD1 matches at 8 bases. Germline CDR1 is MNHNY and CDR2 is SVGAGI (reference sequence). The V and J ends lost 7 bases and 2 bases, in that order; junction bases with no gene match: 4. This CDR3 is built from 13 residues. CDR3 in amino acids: CASTADRAYEQYF. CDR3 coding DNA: TGTGCCAGCACCGCGGACAGGGCCTACGAGCAGTACTTC.

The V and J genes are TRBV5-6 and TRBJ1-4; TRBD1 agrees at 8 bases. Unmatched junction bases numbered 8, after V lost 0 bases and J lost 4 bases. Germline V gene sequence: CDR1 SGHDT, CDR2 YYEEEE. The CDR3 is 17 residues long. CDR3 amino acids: CASSLDARDRFNEKLFF. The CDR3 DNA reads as TGTGCCAGCAGCTTGGATGCCCGGGACAGGTTTAATGAAAAACTGTTTTTT.

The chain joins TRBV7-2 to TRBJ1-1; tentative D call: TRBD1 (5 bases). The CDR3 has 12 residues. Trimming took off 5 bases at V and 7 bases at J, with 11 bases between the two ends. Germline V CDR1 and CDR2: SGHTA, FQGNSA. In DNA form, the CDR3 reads TGTGCCAGCAGCCCTGGGGCAGATGAAGCTTTCTTT. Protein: CASSPGADEAFF.

The CDR3 region is CASSFFSGRGQETQYF. The CDR3, as DNA: TGTGCCAGCAGTTTCTTTAGCGGGAGAGGGCAAGAGACCCAGTACTTC. V gene TRBV27 combines with J gene TRBJ2-5; 9 bases agree with TRBD2. Trimming took 3 bases from V and 2 from J; bases not matched to a gene: 7. Germline V CDR1 and CDR2: MNHEY, SMNVEV (reference sequence). CDR3 length equals 16 residues.

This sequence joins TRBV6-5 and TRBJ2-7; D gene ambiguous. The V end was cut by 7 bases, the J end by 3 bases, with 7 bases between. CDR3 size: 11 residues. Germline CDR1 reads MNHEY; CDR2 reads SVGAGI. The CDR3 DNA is TGTGCCAGCAAAGACCACTACGAGCAGTACTTC. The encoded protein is CASKDHYEQYF.

The CDR3 here is CASSFPGGPYEQYF. In DNA form, the CDR3 reads TGTGCCAGCAGCTTCCCGGGGGGCCCCTACGAGCAGTACTTC. V gene TRBV7-9 combines with J gene TRBJ2-7; D is possibly TRBD2 (7 bases). Trimming left V 3 bases short and J 2 bases short, with 11 bases between. The CDR3 is 14 residues long. Germline CDR1 SEHNR, CDR2 FQNEAQ (reference sequence).

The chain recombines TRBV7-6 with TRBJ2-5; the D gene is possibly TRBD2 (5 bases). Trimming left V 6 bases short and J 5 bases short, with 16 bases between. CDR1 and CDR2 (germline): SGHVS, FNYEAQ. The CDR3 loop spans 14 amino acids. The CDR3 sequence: CASRSSPAVETQYF. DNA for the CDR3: TGTGCCAGCAGGTCTAGCCCAGCAGTCGAGACCCAGTACTTC. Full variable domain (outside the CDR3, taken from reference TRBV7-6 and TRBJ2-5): GAGVSQSPRYKVTKRGQDVALRCDPISGHVSLYWYRQALGQGPEFLTYFNYEAQQDKSGLPNDRFSAERPEGSISTLTIQRTEQRDSAMYRCASRSSPAVETQYFGPGTRLLVL.

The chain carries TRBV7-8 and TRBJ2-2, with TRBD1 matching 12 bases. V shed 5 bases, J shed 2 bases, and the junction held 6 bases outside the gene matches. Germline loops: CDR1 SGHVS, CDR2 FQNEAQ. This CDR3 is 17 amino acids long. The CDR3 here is CASSPGTGGLNTGELFF. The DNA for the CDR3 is TGTGCCAGCAGCCCAGGGACAGGGGGCTTAAACACCGGGGAGCTGTTTTTT.

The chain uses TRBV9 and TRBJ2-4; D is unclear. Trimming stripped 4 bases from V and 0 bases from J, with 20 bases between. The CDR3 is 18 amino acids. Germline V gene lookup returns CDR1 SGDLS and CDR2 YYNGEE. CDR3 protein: CASSFPNLPIEAKNIQYF. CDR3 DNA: TGTGCCAGCAGCTTTCCAAATCTCCCGATAGAAGCCAAAAACATTCAGTACTTC.

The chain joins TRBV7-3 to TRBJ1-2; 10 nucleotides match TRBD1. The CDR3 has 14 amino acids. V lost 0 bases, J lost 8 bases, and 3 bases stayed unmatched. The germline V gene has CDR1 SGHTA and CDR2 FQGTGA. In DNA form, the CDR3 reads TGTGCCAGCAGCTTAACCGGGACAGGGGACGGCTACACCTTC. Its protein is CASSLTGTGDGYTF.